This TCR beta chain was captured by sequencing in a study of shared clonotypes between healthy human individuals. About this clone itself: Distinct nucleotide sequences in the sample also encode this CDR3.

Positive CCR7 selection of CD45RO-negative cells yielded the naive CD8 cells, and terminally differentiated effector memory CD45RA+ cells were excluded. The V and J ends lost 3 bases and 4 bases, in that order; junction bases with no gene match: 6. The CDR3 loop spans 15 amino acids. Germline V gives CDR1 LNHDA, CDR2 SQIVND (reference sequence). TCRdb's copy holds only in-frame clones and misses some; the assay was immunoSEQ multiplex PCR. The repertoire consists of about 2 million clones, with 85% to 95% occurring once and the leading ten covering more than 0.9%. This clonotype originated in a man between 18 and 29 years old in good health. The chain recombines TRBV19 with TRBJ2-7; TRBD2 agrees at 10 bases. Sequencing input: naive CD8+ T cells sorted from blood. The CDR3 nucleotides read TGTGCCAGTAGTATCGGACTAGCGGTCACTTACGAGCAGTACTTC. Protein product: CASSIGLAVTYEQYF.